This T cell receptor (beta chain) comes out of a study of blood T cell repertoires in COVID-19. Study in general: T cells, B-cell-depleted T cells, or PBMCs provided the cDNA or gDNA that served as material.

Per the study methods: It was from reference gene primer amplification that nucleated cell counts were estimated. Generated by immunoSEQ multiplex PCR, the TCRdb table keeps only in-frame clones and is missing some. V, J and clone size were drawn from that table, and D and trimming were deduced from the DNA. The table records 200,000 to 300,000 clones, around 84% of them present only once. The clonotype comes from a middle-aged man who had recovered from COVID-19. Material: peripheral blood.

This chain's CDR3 is CASSLRLAGGTDTQYF. The CDR3 DNA sequence: TGTGCCAGCAGCCTCAGACTAGCGGGGGGCACAGATACGCAGTATTTT. This chain joins TRBV3-1 (or the pseudogene TRBV3-2) and TRBJ2-3, with 12 positions matching TRBD2. Trimming removed 4 bases from V and 1 base from J; junction bases left unmatched: 3. The CDR3 covers 16 residues. CDR1 is LGHDT and CDR2 is YNNKEL in the germline V gene (reference sequence).